This paragraph covers one TCR beta chain sequence. In the source study's methods: Reference gene primer amplification yielded estimated nucleated cell counts. Libraries were prepared by immunoSEQ multiplex PCR; TCRdb keeps only in-frame clonotypes and omits some of them. From that table come the V and J calls and clone size; the DNA was used to work out D and trimming. The data show some 67,000 clones, 90% seen once. The sample originates from a study of blood T cell repertoires in COVID-19. At the level of the study: Collection of acute and convalescent COVID-19 samples took place in the United States, Italy and Spain. In each case, the material was cDNA or gDNA derived from T cells, B-cell-depleted T cells, or PBMCs.

This CDR3 is built from 15 residues. V gave up 0 bases and J gave up 2 bases, with 10 bases separating them. Germline V gives CDR1 LGHNA, CDR2 YSLEER. This chain joins TRBV4-3 and TRBJ2-5; tentatively, D is TRBD1 (6 bases). Sequenced input: peripheral blood. The sequence came from a woman between 18 and 30 years old with acute or convalescent COVID-19. The CDR3 sequence is CASSQEDSVQETQYF. The CDR3 DNA follows: TGCGCCAGCAGCCAAGAGGACAGCGTACAAGAGACCCAGTACTTC.